This T cell receptor (beta chain) was identified in a study of blood T cell repertoires in COVID-19. TCRdb keeps only in-frame clones here, not all; method: immunoSEQ multiplex PCR. The table shows fewer than 500,000 clones, with 81% occurring only once. The CDR3 is made up of 13 amino acids. Germline CDR1 reads SGDLS; CDR2 reads YYNGEE. Trimming cost V 4 bases and J 2 bases, with 8 bases left between them. The chain uses TRBV9 and TRBJ2-3; D not certain. The source is a human donor with acute or convalescent COVID-19. The donor label of this sample is uncertain. The sample was peripheral blood. This CDR3 reads CASSLSPTDTQYF. DNA of the CDR3: TGTGCCAGCAGCCTCAGTCCCACAGATACGCAGTATTTT.